A single sample gave rise to the 8 T cell receptor beta chains below, sequenced in a study of response to subunit inactivated influenza vaccine. TCRdb reprocessed the RT-PCR reads with MiXCR, giving one entry per CDR3 protein. Of about 240,000 distinct CDR3 sequences in the sample, less than 15% were seen once. Sequencing was performed on non-naive T cells sorted from PBMCs, taken 14 days before vaccination. All receptors derive from a man between 45 and 60 years old who received an inactivated influenza vaccine.

This clonotype showed up many times. This sequence joins TRBV20-1 and TRBJ1-6; D perhaps matches TRBD1 (6 bases). The CDR3 is made up of 13 amino acids. Germline V gene sequence: CDR1 DFQATT, CDR2 SNEGSKA (reference sequence). V dropped 2 bases and J dropped 9 bases, with 11 bases sitting between them. The CDR3 protein is CSARLQGVSPLHF. For the CDR3, the DNA is TGCAGTGCTAGACTACAGGGTGTTTCACCCCTCCACTTT.

This chain connects TRBV10-3 to TRBJ2-3; TRBD2 matches at 9 bases. J gave up 2 bases and V 4 bases, and 16 bases lay outside the gene matches. Germline assignment: CDR1 ENHRY and CDR2 SYGVKD. The CDR3 has 19 amino acids. In nucleotides, the CDR3 is TGTGCCATCAGTGTGGGCACTAGCGGGCGGGTCCGGTCCACAGATACGCAGTATTTT. Amino acids: CAISVGTSGRVRSTDTQYF.

This clonotype has ten or more counts. The chain links TRBV7-2 to TRBJ1-2; D is uncertain. The length of the CDR3 is 14 residues. V was trimmed by 0 bases and J by 1 base, leaving 6 bases between them. CDR1 is SGHTA and CDR2 is FQGNSA in the germline V gene. In DNA form, the CDR3 reads TGTGCCAGCAGCTTAGCGTCCTTTAACTATGGCTACACCTTC. This codes for CASSLASFNYGYTF.

The table lists this clonotype with many counts. The V call is TRBV5-1, the J call TRBJ2-1, with 12 bases aligning to TRBD2. The V gene's germline CDR1 is SGHRS and CDR2 YFSETQ. This CDR3 contains 17 residues. The V segment lost 1 base and the J segment 2 bases; nucleotides outside the gene matches: 4. Here the CDR3 DNA reads TGCGCCAGCAGCTTGACTAGCGGGAGGCTTACCTACAATGAGCAGTTCTTC. Its translation is CASSLTSGRLTYNEQFF.

This clonotype has at least ten counts. The chain uses TRBV11-2 and TRBJ2-2, with a possible D match to TRBD1 (6 bases). The CDR3 is 18 amino acids. The germline V gene encodes CDR1 SGHAT and CDR2 FQNNGV. V gave up 0 bases and J gave up 2 bases, with 16 bases separating them. The CDR3 loop is CASSLEVQGLLNTGELFF. The CDR3 region has the DNA TGTGCCAGCAGCTTAGAAGTACAGGGCCTTCTTAACACCGGGGAGCTGTTTTTT.

This clonotype was recorded at least ten times. The chain employs TRBV6-1 and TRBJ2-2; 13 bases line up with TRBD2. The CDR3 consists of 15 residues. Germline V gene sequence: CDR1 MNHNS, CDR2 SASEGT. The V and J ends lost 6 bases and 8 bases, in that order; junction bases with no gene match: 6. The DNA for the CDR3 is TGTGCCAGCAGCGACTGGACTAGCGGGGGAGGGGAGCTGTTTTTT. It is translated as CASSDWTSGGGELFF.

This clonotype was seen more than once but under ten times. V and J are TRBV5-1 and TRBJ2-3; 8 positions agree with TRBD1. Germline CDR1 SGHRS, CDR2 YFSETQ. After removal of 5 bases from V and 7 bases from J, the junction contained 6 bases not matched to a gene. There are 13 residues in the CDR3. This CDR3 reads CASSSGTGNTQYF. In DNA form, the CDR3 reads TGCGCCAGCAGTTCCGGGACAGGAAATACGCAGTATTTT.

V usage is TRBV5-1 and J usage is TRBJ2-7; 11 positions agree with TRBD1. CDR1 is SGHRS and CDR2 is YFSETQ in the germline V gene. Unmatched junction bases numbered 3, after V lost 4 bases and J lost 0 bases. CDR3 size: 15 residues. Here the CDR3 reads CASSRDRGGSYEQYF. The CDR3 region has the DNA TGCGCCAGCAGCAGGGACAGGGGGGGCTCCTACGAGCAGTACTTC. The variable domain in full, with the rest retrieved from reference TRBV5-1 and TRBJ2-7, is KAGVTQTPRYLIKTRGQQVTLSCSPISGHRSVSWYQQTPGQGLQFLFEYFSETQRNKGNFPGRFSGRQFSNSRSEMNVSTLELGDSALYLCASSRDRGGSYEQYFGPGTRLTVT.